This is a list of T cell receptor beta chains from one sample in a study of CD8 T cells in ankylosing spondylitis. TCRdb reprocessed the 5' RACE reads with MiXCR, giving one entry per CDR3 protein. This table holds more than 600,000 distinct CDR3 sequences, under 20% found once. The sequenced material came from blood, either unsorted or a sorted T cell fraction (not recorded which). Receptor source: a male donor with ankylosing spondylitis. Each CDR3 is given with its conserved first and last residue. Each record gives: D gene, V gene, clone size, J gene, CDR3 protein, CDR3 DNA. D genes are given only for firm matches. Clone size, where shown, is once, few, many, or a class for clones that have expanded.

D: -
V: TRBV15
size: few
J: TRBJ2-2
CDR3: CATSLSGVPGELFF
DNA: TGTGCCACCAGCTTGTCAGGGGTTCCCGGGGAGCTGTTTTTT

D: -
V: TRBV25-1
size: few
J: TRBJ2-5
CDR3: CASSEFGLVGTQYF
DNA: TGTGCCAGCAGTGAATTCGGGCTAGTAGGGACCCAGTACTTC

D: TRBD2
V: TRBV5-1
size: few
J: TRBJ2-1
CDR3: CASSSLAAGVNEQFF
DNA: TGCGCCAGCAGCTCCTTGGCGGCGGGAGTAAATGAGCAGTTCTTC

D: -
V: TRBV7-8
size: -
J: TRBJ2-7
CDR3: CASSLEEGSTYEQYF
DNA: TGTGCCAGCAGCTTAGAGGAGGGGTCCACCTACGAGCAGTACTTC

D: TRBD1
V: TRBV29-1
size: many
J: TRBJ2-7
CDR3: CSVGDSTYEQYF
DNA: TGCAGCGTGGGGGACAGTACCTACGAGCAGTACTTC

D: -
V: TRBV6-5
size: -
J: TRBJ2-1
CDR3: CASSYAGRENEQFF
DNA: TGTGCCAGCAGTTACGCCGGCAGGGAAAATGAGCAGTTCTTC

D: -
V: TRBV20-1
size: -
J: TRBJ1-2
CDR3: CSARDRTESINYGYTF
DNA: TGCAGTGCTAGGGACCGGACGGAAAGCATCAACTATGGCTACACCTTC

D: -
V: TRBV20-1
size: few
J: TRBJ1-2
CDR3: CSAGVPNYGYTF
DNA: TGCAGTGCTGGAGTCCCTAACTATGGCTACACCTTC

D: TRBD1
V: TRBV28
size: few
J: TRBJ1-1
CDR3: CASSPRQGSGTEAFF
DNA: TGTGCCAGCAGTCCAAGACAGGGGTCGGGTACTGAAGCTTTCTTT

D: -
V: TRBV5-6
size: few
J: TRBJ2-7
CDR3: CASSLALAYYEQYF
DNA: TGTGCCAGCAGCTTGGCCTTGGCGTACTACGAGCAGTACTTC

D: -
V: TRBV11-1
size: few
J: TRBJ2-3
CDR3: CASSLEPGLRILTDTQYF
DNA: TGTGCCAGCAGCTTAGAGCCAGGACTACGGATACTCACAGATACGCAGTATTTT

D: -
V: TRBV2
size: -
J: TRBJ2-5
CDR3: CASTLSPRETQYF
DNA: TGTGCCAGCACCCTATCCCCGCGGGAGACCCAGTACTTC

D: TRBD2
V: TRBV24-1
size: -
J: TRBJ2-1
CDR3: CATSDSPGTRKFF
DNA: TGTGCCACCAGTGATTCACCCGGGACTAGAAAGTTCTTC

D: TRBD1
V: TRBV12-3/TRBV12-4
size: -
J: TRBJ2-7
CDR3: CASRKGQGYEQYF
DNA: TGTGCCAGCAGGAAAGGACAGGGTTACGAGCAGTACTTC

D: TRBD1
V: TRBV29-1
size: -
J: TRBJ2-1
CDR3: CSVDLGQGVNEQFF
DNA: TGCAGCGTTGATTTGGGACAGGGAGTCAATGAGCAGTTCTTC

D: -
V: TRBV20-1
size: many
J: TRBJ2-1
CDR3: CSPNSADSYNEQFF
DNA: TGCAGTCCTAACTCAGCGGACAGCTACAATGAGCAGTTCTTC

D: TRBD2
V: TRBV15
size: -
J: TRBJ2-2
CDR3: CATHSGYAGELFF
DNA: TGTGCCACACATAGCGGGTATGCCGGGGAGCTGTTTTTT

D: -
V: TRBV4-1
size: -
J: TRBJ2-6
CDR3: CASSPIPESRANVLTF
DNA: TGCGCCAGCAGCCCCATACCGGAAAGTCGGGCCAACGTCCTGACTTTC

D: -
V: TRBV29-1
size: once
J: TRBJ2-5
CDR3: CSVEDGQGGETQYF
DNA: TGCAGCGTTGAAGATGGTCAGGGGGGAGAGACCCAGTACTTC

D: TRBD2
V: TRBV4-1
size: many
J: TRBJ2-1
CDR3: CASSPLTYVGGAGNEQFF
DNA: TGCGCCAGCAGCCCCTTAACCTACGTCGGGGGGGCGGGCAATGAGCAGTTCTTC

D: -
V: TRBV27
size: many
J: TRBJ2-2
CDR3: CASTRGVNTGELFF
DNA: TGTGCCAGCACCCGAGGGGTCAATACCGGGGAGCTGTTTTTT

D: -
V: TRBV5-1
size: many
J: TRBJ1-2
CDR3: CASSPGFYGYTF
DNA: TGCGCCAGCAGCCCCGGATTCTATGGCTACACCTTC

D: -
V: TRBV2
size: many
J: TRBJ1-5
CDR3: CASSEDGGNQPQHF
DNA: TGTGCCAGCAGTGAGGACGGTGGCAATCAGCCCCAGCATTTT

D: -
V: TRBV27
size: -
J: TRBJ1-5
CDR3: CASSRDRHNQPQHF
DNA: TGTGCCAGCAGCCGAGACAGACACAATCAGCCCCAGCATTTT

D: TRBD1
V: TRBV9
size: -
J: TRBJ2-7
CDR3: CASSVGRDRDYEQYF
DNA: TGTGCCAGCAGCGTAGGTCGGGACAGGGACTACGAGCAGTACTTC

D: -
V: TRBV7-2
size: -
J: TRBJ2-3
CDR3: CASSPDSGPDTQYF
DNA: TGTGCCAGCAGCCCCGACAGTGGCCCAGATACGCAGTATTTT

D: TRBD1
V: TRBV4-3
size: few
J: TRBJ2-7
CDR3: CASSQDDRVGEQYF
DNA: TGCGCCAGCAGCCAAGACGACAGGGTGGGCGAGCAGTACTTC

D: TRBD1
V: TRBV7-2
size: few
J: TRBJ1-5
CDR3: CASSTTGTGDQPQHF
DNA: TGTGCCAGCAGCACGACAGGGACAGGGGATCAGCCCCAGCATTTT

D: TRBD1
V: TRBV29-1
size: many
J: TRBJ2-7
CDR3: CSVEGTGTYEQYF
DNA: TGCAGCGTTGAGGGGACAGGGACTTACGAGCAGTACTTC

D: TRBD1
V: TRBV4-2
size: -
J: TRBJ2-6
CDR3: CASSRGTGVQGGANVLTF
DNA: TGTGCCAGCAGTCGTGGGACAGGGGTCCAGGGTGGGGCCAACGTCCTGACTTTC

D: -
V: TRBV19
size: few
J: TRBJ2-1
CDR3: CASSIDPEWGQFF
DNA: TGTGCCAGTAGTATAGATCCGGAATGGGGGCAGTTCTTC

D: -
V: TRBV7-9
size: many
J: TRBJ1-5
CDR3: CASSPKDSDQPQHF
DNA: TGTGCCAGCAGCCCGAAGGACAGTGATCAGCCCCAGCATTTT

D: TRBD2
V: TRBV4-1
size: -
J: TRBJ2-5
CDR3: CASSPGGLAGGETQYF
DNA: TGCGCCAGCAGCCCCGGCGGTCTAGCGGGAGGGGAGACCCAGTACTTC

D: -
V: TRBV12-3/TRBV12-4
size: -
J: TRBJ2-1
CDR3: CASSLGNPNNEQFF
DNA: TGTGCCAGCAGTTTAGGGAATCCAAACAATGAGCAGTTCTTC

D: -
V: TRBV24-1
size: few
J: TRBJ2-5
CDR3: CATRTSPGFQETQYF
DNA: TGTGCCACCAGAACCTCACCCGGGTTCCAAGAGACCCAGTACTTC

D: TRBD2
V: TRBV4-1
size: few
J: TRBJ2-1
CDR3: CASSMESGGTTYNEQFF
DNA: TGCGCCAGCAGCATGGAATCGGGGGGTACTACTTACAATGAGCAGTTCTTC